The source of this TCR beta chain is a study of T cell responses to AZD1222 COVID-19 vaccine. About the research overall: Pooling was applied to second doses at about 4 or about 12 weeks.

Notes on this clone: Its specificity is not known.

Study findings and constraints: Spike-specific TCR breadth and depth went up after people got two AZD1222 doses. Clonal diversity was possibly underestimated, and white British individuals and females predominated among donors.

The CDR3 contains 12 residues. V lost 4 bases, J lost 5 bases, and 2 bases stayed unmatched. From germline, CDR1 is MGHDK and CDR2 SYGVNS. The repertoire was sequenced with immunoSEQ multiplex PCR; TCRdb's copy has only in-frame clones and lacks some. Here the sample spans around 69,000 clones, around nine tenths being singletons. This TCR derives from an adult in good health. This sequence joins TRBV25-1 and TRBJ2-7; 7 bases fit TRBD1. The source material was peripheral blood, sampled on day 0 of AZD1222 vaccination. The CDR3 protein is CASSGDRDEQYF. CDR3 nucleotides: TGTGCCAGCAGTGGAGACAGGGACGAGCAGTACTTC.